This T cell receptor beta chain was observed in a study of T cell repertoires in aging, cancer and after chemotherapy (dated 2019 in TCRdb). General notes on the study: The donors fell into six age groups ranging from 30 or younger to 70 or older, and each group had at least three individuals. In total, the full dataset held 8.5 million to 9.5 million TCR reads. The cohort comprised around 220 cancer patients, roughly 93 with hematological and around 120 with solid cancers, plus 95 healthy donors as a reference group. Paired pre- and post-chemotherapy samples in the hematological group came from chronic lymphocytic leukemia patients treated with fludarabine- or bendamustine-based regimens. To look at immunoaging and at how T cells reconstitute after chemotherapy, the study profiled TCR beta repertoires in peripheral blood from both healthy donors and cancer patients.

TCR beta rearrangements were amplified from genomic DNA extracted from peripheral blood rather than from sorted cells or RNA. The paper's findings and limits, for the study overall: Untreated patients with hematological or solid cancers showed significantly lower blood TCR diversity and higher clonality than age-matched healthy donors. Declining TCR diversity with age in healthy donors was mainly explained by loss of richness; in cancer patients, loss of evenness also contributed. The authors noted that the repertoire data do not allow conclusions about immunological memory after chemotherapy. Lymphoid organ infiltration was present in the hematological cancer patients, and this infiltration may itself impair thymic emigration or the expansion of peripheral T cells. In both cancer cohorts, median generation probability rose over the chemotherapy interval, which suggests that the repertoire was reconstituted through rebound thymic output.

On this clonotype: Its antigen is still unknown. Within one base of it there is no much larger clone, and no base qualities were kept.

Multiplex touch-down PCR with a mixed TRB-A/B primer pool was used to amplify rearranged TRB sequences covering the V, D and J segments. Illumina adapters and sample indices were attached to the amplicons through two consecutive PCR reactions run with Phusion HS II polymerase. Amplicons were gel-purified with the NucleoSpin Gel and PCR Clean-up kit, then checked with Qubit and an Agilent 2100 Bioanalyzer. Libraries were sequenced on an Illumina MiSeq using 600-cycle, single-indexed, paired-end runs. The published analysis was carried out like this. MiXCR versions 2.12 and 3.0.5 were used to process the TRB sequences. Each unique CDR3 nucleotide sequence counted as one clone, and only productive sequences with at least two reads were retained. The repertoire metrics were Shannon diversity, evenness, clonality (calculated as one minus evenness), and diversity profiles parameterized by alpha from 0 to 5. Generation probabilities of clones in paired pre- and post-chemotherapy samples were computed with the IGoR algorithm. TCRdb reprocessed the public reads (quality trimming at Q25 with fastp, clone calling with MiXCR) and kept in-frame beta chains. Each CDR3 protein appears once, grouped with its most common genes and DNA. In this record, the V and J calls reflect TCRdb's handling and not the investigators' own analysis. This sample gives roughly 6,200 distinct CDR3 sequences in total; approximately 29% of them show up just once. Roughly 7.4% of the sample lies in the top ten.

Including the terminal cysteine and phenylalanine, the CDR3 comprises 12 residues. Only the CDR3 part of the read is kept: 36 bases, read in frame from the first base. Taken from the germline V gene, the CDR1 and CDR2 loops are LGHNA and YNFKEQ. Cut back by 0 bases and 5 bases, the V and J ends lie 4 bases apart. The chain links TRBV4-2 with TRBJ1-1; a confident D gene designation cannot be given. The sample comprised blood. The source is a human donor with a blood cancer. CDR3 region: CASSQDRTEAFF. The bases read TGTGCCAGCAGCCAAGATAGAACTGAAGCTTTCTTT.